This TCR beta chain comes out of a study of identical twins. Trimming removed 4 bases from V and 0 bases from J, with 9 bases in between. The CDR3 spans 14 residues. Germline V gene data show CDR1 as KGHSH and CDR2 as LQKENI. In TCRdb, the 5' RACE reads were re-called with MiXCR into one record per CDR3 protein. The sample has roughly 770,000 distinct CDR3 sequences, 15% to 20% seen once. This clonotype showed up many times. These data also formed part of another study, on T cells expressing NK-cell markers. That paper notes: Several experiments confined sorting to alpha-beta TCR T cells with an anti-gamma-delta TCR antibody.

This chain links TRBV18 with TRBJ1-1, with D possibly matching TRBD1 (5 bases). The source is a woman aged 18-35 years in good health. The sequenced sample consisted of PBMCs. CDR3 bases: TGTGCCAGCTCACTGCAGGGAGTGAACACTGAAGCTTTCTTT. Translation gives CASSLQGVNTEAFF.